This T cell receptor (beta chain) originates from a study of blood T cell repertoires in COVID-19. The wider study: PBMCs, B-cell-depleted T cells, or T cells were the source of the cDNA or gDNA that made up the material.

This table comes from immunoSEQ multiplex PCR, and its TCRdb copy is limited to in-frame clones, with some not included. This sample has about 260,000 clones, with 82% found just once. This CDR3 is 15 amino acids long. The germline CDR1 and CDR2 sequences are SGHRS and YFSETQ. V dropped 4 bases and J dropped 4; count of bases not matched to a gene: 8. This sequence was found in an elderly woman with acute or convalescent COVID-19. The J gene is TRBJ1-3, the V gene TRBV5-1; the match to TRBD1 covers 7 bases. Material: peripheral blood. The CDR3 spells CASSKSDRVGNTIYF. In DNA, the CDR3 is TGCGCCAGCAGCAAGTCTGACAGGGTCGGAAACACCATATATTTT. The whole variable domain, remainder taken from reference TRBV5-1 and TRBJ1-3, is KAGVTQTPRYLIKTRGQQVTLSCSPISGHRSVSWYQQTPGQGLQFLFEYFSETQRNKGNFPGRFSGRQFSNSRSEMNVSTLELGDSALYLCASSKSDRVGNTIYFGEGSWLTVV.